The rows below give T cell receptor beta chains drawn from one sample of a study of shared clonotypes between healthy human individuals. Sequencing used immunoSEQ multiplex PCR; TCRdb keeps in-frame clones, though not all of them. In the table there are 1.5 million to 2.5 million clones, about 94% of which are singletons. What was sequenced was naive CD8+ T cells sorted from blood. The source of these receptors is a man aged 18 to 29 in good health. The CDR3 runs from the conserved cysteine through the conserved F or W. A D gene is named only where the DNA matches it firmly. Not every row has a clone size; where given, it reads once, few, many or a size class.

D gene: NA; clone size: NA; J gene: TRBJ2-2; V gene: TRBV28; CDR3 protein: CASSPQNTGELFF; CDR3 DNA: TGTGCCAGCAGTCCTCAGAACACCGGGGAGCTGTTTTTT
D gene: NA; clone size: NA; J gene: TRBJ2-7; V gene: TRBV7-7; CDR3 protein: CASSAGETYEQYF; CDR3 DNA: TGTGCTAGCAGTGCGGGCGAGACCTACGAGCAGTACTTC
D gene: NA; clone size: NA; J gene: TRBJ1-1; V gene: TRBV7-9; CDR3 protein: CASSLEGGPRNTEAFF; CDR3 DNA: TGTGCCAGCAGCTTAGAAGGGGGACCGAGGAACACTGAAGCTTTCTTT
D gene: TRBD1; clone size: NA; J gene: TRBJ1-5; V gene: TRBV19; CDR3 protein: CACHGQANNQPQHF; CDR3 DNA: TGTGCCTGTCATGGACAGGCGAACAATCAGCCCCAGCATTTT
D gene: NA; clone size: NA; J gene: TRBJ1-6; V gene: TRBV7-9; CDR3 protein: CASSQIGALHF; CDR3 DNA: TGTGCCAGCAGCCAGATAGGGGCCCTCCACTTT
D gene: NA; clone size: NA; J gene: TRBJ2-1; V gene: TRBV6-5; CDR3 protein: CASSYGWMQFF; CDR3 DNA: TGTGCCAGCAGTTATGGGTGGATGCAGTTCTTC
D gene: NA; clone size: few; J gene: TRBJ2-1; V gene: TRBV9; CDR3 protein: CASSAASVYNEQFF; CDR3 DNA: TGTGCCAGCAGCGCCGCTAGCGTCTACAATGAGCAGTTCTTC
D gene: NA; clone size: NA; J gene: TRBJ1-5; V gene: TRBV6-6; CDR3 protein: CASSYRTEYSNQPQHF; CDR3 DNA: TGTGCCAGCAGTTATCGCACGGAATATAGCAATCAGCCCCAGCATTTT
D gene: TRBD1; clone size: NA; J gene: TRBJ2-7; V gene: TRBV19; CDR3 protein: CASSPGGHYEQYF; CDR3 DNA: TGTGCCAGTTCACCAGGGGGTCACTACGAGCAGTACTTC
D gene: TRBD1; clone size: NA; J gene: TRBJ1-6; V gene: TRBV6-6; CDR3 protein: CASSLMGQGNSPLHF; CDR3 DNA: TGTGCCAGCAGTCTCATGGGACAGGGGAATTCACCCCTCCACTTT
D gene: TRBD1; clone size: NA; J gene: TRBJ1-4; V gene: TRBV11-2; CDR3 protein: CASSLGTQGAGNEKLFF; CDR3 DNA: TGTGCCAGCAGCTTGGGTACCCAGGGGGCGGGTAATGAAAAACTGTTTTTT
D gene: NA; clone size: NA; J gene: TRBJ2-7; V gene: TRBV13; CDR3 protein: CASSLETSYEQYF; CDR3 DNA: TGTGCCAGCAGCTTAGAAACTTCCTACGAGCAGTACTTC
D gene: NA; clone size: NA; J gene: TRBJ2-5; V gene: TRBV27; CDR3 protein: CASSLISSQETQYF; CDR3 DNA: TGTGCCAGCAGTTTAATATCTAGCCAAGAGACCCAGTACTTC
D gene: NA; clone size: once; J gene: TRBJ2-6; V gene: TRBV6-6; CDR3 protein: CASSYGSGANVLTF; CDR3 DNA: TGTGCCAGCAGTTACGGCTCTGGGGCCAACGTCCTGACTTTC
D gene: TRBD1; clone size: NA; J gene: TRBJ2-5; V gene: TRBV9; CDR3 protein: CASSVVDRGEGETQYF; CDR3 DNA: TGTGCCAGCAGCGTAGTCGACAGGGGAGAGGGAGAGACCCAGTACTTC
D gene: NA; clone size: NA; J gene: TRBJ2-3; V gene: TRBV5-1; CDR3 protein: CASSLVPSGGGTDTQYF; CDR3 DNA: TGCGCCAGCAGCTTGGTTCCCTCCGGGGGTGGCACAGATACGCAGTATTTT